The 8 T cell receptor beta chains below come from one sample, sequenced in a study of cytomegalovirus exposure and HLA in healthy donors. PCR used 60 Vbeta primers and 13 Jbeta primers. Profiled with immunoSEQ multiplex PCR; TCRdb holds only in-frame clones, not every one. The sample records under 200,000 clones, roughly 85% being singletons. The sequencing sample was made of PBMCs. The receptors were sampled from a woman aged 25 to 39 in good health and CMV-seronegative.

This chain joins TRBV6-5 and TRBJ2-1; D is perhaps TRBD2 (5 bases). The germline V gene has CDR1 MNHEY and CDR2 SVGAGI. V was cut by 0 bases and J by 6 bases, with 12 bases left in between. The CDR3 runs to 15 residues. In nucleotides, the CDR3 is TGTGCCAGCAGTTACTCGAACGGGATGGGCAATGAGCAGTTCTTC. This codes for CASSYSNGMGNEQFF.

This chain joins TRBV6-5 and TRBJ2-3; 8 nucleotides agree with TRBD1. V shed 6 bases, J shed 3 bases, and the junction held 8 bases outside the gene matches. This CDR3 spans 15 amino acids. Germline lookup yields CDR1 MNHEY and CDR2 SVGAGI. CDR3 sequence (DNA): TGTGCCAGCAGCCCAAGACAGGGGAGTACAGATACGCAGTATTTT. Protein: CASSPRQGSTDTQYF.

The chain carries TRBV13 and TRBJ2-5, with 9 bases identical to TRBD1. Judging by the DNA end, TRBJ2-7 fits better; the J call may be wrong. Germline-derived CDR1 and CDR2 are PRHDT and FYEKMQ (reference sequence). The CDR3 sequence is 14 residues long. CDR3 sequence (DNA): TGTGCCAGCAGCTTAAGACAGGGGGACTACGAGCAGTACTTC. This sequence encodes CASSLRQGDYEQYF.

This clone has more than one count but fewer than ten. The gene calls are TRBV5-1 and TRBJ1-5; 7 positions match TRBD1. Germline V gives CDR1 SGHRS, CDR2 YFSETQ. The CDR3 contains 13 residues. J was trimmed by 5 bases and V by 4 bases; bases with no gene match: 3. As DNA, the CDR3 is TGCGCCAGCAGCGTTACAGGGGATCAGCCCCAGCATTTT. Its protein product is CASSVTGDQPQHF.

The CDR3 DNA reads TGCGCCAGCAGTCCCAGGGACTCCTACGAGCAGTACTTC. This translates into CASSPRDSYEQYF. The chain has TRBV5-1 and TRBJ2-7, with D perhaps matching TRBD1 (5 bases). Germline CDR1 and CDR2: SGHRS and YFSETQ. The CDR3 runs to 13 residues. With 5 bases removed from V and 0 bases from J, the gap between germline ends came to 9 bases. The complete variable domain, with remaining parts taken from reference TRBV5-1 and TRBJ2-7, reads KAGVTQTPRYLIKTRGQQVTLSCSPISGHRSVSWYQQTPGQGLQFLFEYFSETQRNKGNFPGRFSGRQFSNSRSEMNVSTLELGDSALYLCASSPRDSYEQYFGPGTRLTVT.

This chain links TRBV10-3 with TRBJ2-1, with TRBD1 matching 7 bases. In germline, CDR1 is ENHRY, CDR2 SYGVKD. The CDR3 has 18 amino acids. J gave up 5 bases and V 2 bases, and 15 bases lay outside the gene matches. The CDR3 spells CAISEGRGSPPLNNEQFF. As DNA, the CDR3 is TGTGCCATCAGTGAGGGCAGGGGGAGTCCCCCCCTCAACAATGAGCAGTTCTTC.

CDR3 bases: TGTGCCAGCAGGGTGGGGCATGAGCAGTTCTTC. Translation: CASRVGHEQFF. The chain has TRBV25-1 and TRBJ2-1, with D perhaps matching TRBD1 (5 bases). The germline gives CDR1 MGHDK, CDR2 SYGVNS. The germline V and J ends were trimmed by 6 bases and 8 bases, with 8 bases remaining between them. CDR3 length: 11 residues.

The chain links TRBV10-1 to TRBJ2-7; 8 bases map to TRBD1. V shed 4 bases, J shed 4 bases, and the junction held 3 bases outside the gene matches. Germline loops: CDR1 WNHNN, CDR2 SYGVQD (reference sequence). The CDR3 is 13 amino acids. CDR3 loop: CASSGQGSYEQYF. In nucleotides, the CDR3 is TGCGCCAGCAGTGGACAGGGGTCTTACGAGCAGTACTTC.